The present TCR beta chain was sequenced within a study of blood T cell repertoires in COVID-19. This clone was detected a few times. Per the study methods: Reference gene primers were amplified, and this amplification served to estimate nucleated cell counts. Repertoires were generated with immunoSEQ multiplex PCR, while TCRdb's copy carries only in-frame clones and drops some. From that table come the V and J calls and clone size; the DNA was used to work out D and trimming. Among 150,000 to 190,000 clones listed, about four fifths were seen once. Germline V gene data show CDR1 as MDHEN and CDR2 as SYDVKM. The CDR3 length is 13 residues. Trimming took 5 bases from V and 5 from J, leaving 10 bases between them.

V gene TRBV28 combines with J gene TRBJ1-5; D is uncertain. The sequence derives from a man in his 60s with acute or convalescent COVID-19. The source material was peripheral blood. CDR3 nucleotide sequence: TGTGCCAGCAGTACGGGGTGGTATCAGCCCCAGCATTTT. This gives the protein CASSTGWYQPQHF.